These 9 T cell receptor beta chains were all obtained from the same sample, sequenced in a study of blood T cells in healthy people across ages. Together with a sample-barcoded 5' primer, a J-beta primer mix was included in a second PCR lasting roughly 6 to 12 cycles. MiXCR, run by TCRdb on the 5' RACE reads, gives a single entry per CDR3 protein. The table records roughly 720,000 distinct CDR3 sequences, about 53% of them present only once. Sequenced input: blood. The origin of the receptors is a man of 80 years or more in good health.

This chain links TRBV7-3 with TRBJ2-6; possible D gene TRBD1, 5 bases. V was pared by 4 bases and J by 2 bases, with 9 bases between. This CDR3 has 15 amino acids. Germline V gene sequence: CDR1 SGHTA, CDR2 FQGTGA. This CDR3 is CASSSRTPGANVLTF. CDR3 DNA sequence: TGTGCCAGCAGCTCCCGGACACCTGGGGCCAACGTCCTGACTTTC.

This chain connects TRBV12-3 or TRBV12-4 to TRBJ2-1; D assignment may be TRBD1 or TRBD2 (6 bases each). Trimming pared 3 bases from V and 12 bases from J, leaving 12 bases between. This CDR3 contains 12 residues. This CDR3 reads CASSFPGGGQFF. CDR3 bases: TGTGCCAGCAGTTTTCCAGGAGGGGGGCAGTTCTTC.

The CDR3, as DNA: TGCAGCGTTGAAAGGAGCAGGGGTTCACACGAGCAGTACTTC. It codes for CSVERSRGSHEQYF. The V and J genes are TRBV29-1 and TRBJ2-7, with D possibly TRBD1 on 6 matching bases. With 2 bases removed from V and 5 bases from J, the gap between germline ends came to 16 bases. This CDR3 comprises 14 residues. Germline V gives CDR1 SQVTM, CDR2 ANQGSEA.

The chain employs TRBV20-1 and TRBJ2-1; 9 nucleotides align to TRBD1. The CDR3 has 16 residues. Germline V gene data show CDR1 as DFQATT and CDR2 as SNEGSKA (reference sequence). V shed 0 bases and J 7 bases; nucleotides not matched to a gene: 10. For the CDR3, the DNA is TGCAGTGCTAGAGATTGGGGGACAGGGAGGTTTAATGAGCAGTTCTTC. Its protein is CSARDWGTGRFNEQFF.

CDR3 sequence: CASSLYRGPVPLYEQYF. The CDR3 DNA reads as TGCGCCAGCAGCTTGTACAGGGGCCCCGTACCCCTCTACGAGCAGTACTTC. This chain joins TRBV5-1 and TRBJ2-7, with 7 bases matching TRBD1. The CDR3 runs to 17 residues. V was clipped by 1 base and J by 3 bases; unmatched bases: 13. Per the germline V gene, CDR1 is SGHRS and CDR2 is YFSETQ.

The chain joins TRBV6-5 to TRBJ1-6; a weak D match, TRBD1 (5 bases). V lost 0 bases and J lost 8, with 11 bases in between. The CDR3 covers 15 residues. CDR1 is MNHEY, CDR2 SVGAGI, per germline. The CDR3 region has the DNA TGTGCCAGCAGTTACTCTGGCAGGGTTGATTCACCCCTCCACTTT. This sequence encodes CASSYSGRVDSPLHF.

This clonotype has only a few counts. The chain is built from TRBV4-1 and TRBJ2-5, with TRBD1 matching over 7 bases. J gave up 5 bases and V 1 base, and 16 bases lay outside the gene matches. The germline gives CDR1 MGHRA, CDR2 YSYEKL. CDR3 length: 18 amino acids. The CDR3 sequence is CASSQVGLNRGAMETQYF. The CDR3 nucleotides are TGCGCCAGCAGCCAAGTCGGGTTGAACAGGGGTGCGATGGAGACCCAGTACTTC.

The chain combines TRBV10-3 with TRBJ1-5, with D unresolved. The CDR3 has 14 residues. The V end lost 0 bases, the J end lost 4 bases, and 7 bases lay between the germline ends. Germline V gives CDR1 ENHRY, CDR2 SYGVKD. The CDR3 region is CAISESPNNQPQHF. CDR3 coding DNA: TGTGCCATCAGTGAGTCACCGAATAATCAGCCCCAGCATTTT.

This clonotype was recorded only once. The chain has TRBV3-1 and TRBJ1-2, with 8 bases that match TRBD1. Germline-derived CDR1 and CDR2 are LGHDT and YNNKEL (reference sequence). Unmatched junction bases numbered 8, after V lost 4 bases and J lost 4 bases. This CDR3 has 15 residues. This CDR3 reads CASSPQTGDSYGYTF. The DNA of the CDR3 is TGTGCCAGCAGCCCGCAGACAGGGGACAGCTATGGCTACACCTTC.